This entry features one TCR beta chain sequence. The repertoire was sequenced with immunoSEQ multiplex PCR; TCRdb's copy has only in-frame clones and lacks some. The table has about 110,000 clones, approximately 80% seen once. The data were obtained in a study of blood T cell repertoires in COVID-19. For the study at large: COVID-19 samples, acute and convalescent, were from the United States, Italy and Spain.

Germline V gene data show CDR1 as MNHEY and CDR2 as SVGAGI. This CDR3 region has 15 residues. J gave up 9 bases and V 5 bases, and 5 bases lay outside the gene matches. Specimen: peripheral blood. V is TRBV6-5 and J is TRBJ2-1; 15 nucleotides match TRBD2. The receptor was derived from a woman in her seventies with acute or convalescent COVID-19. The DNA for the CDR3 is TGTGCCAGCAGTCGACCGGGACTAGCGGGAGGTGAGCAGTTCTTC. Amino acids: CASSRPGLAGGEQFF.